This T cell receptor (beta chain) was observed in a study of blood T cell repertoires in COVID-19. For the study at large: Acute-phase and convalescent COVID-19 samples originated in the United States, Italy and Spain. PBMCs, B-cell-depleted T cells, or T cells were the source of the cDNA or gDNA that made up the material.

As processed by the authors: Using reference gene primer amplification, nucleated cell counts were estimated. Only in-frame clones appear in the TCRdb table, and some are missing; sequencing was by immunoSEQ multiplex PCR. That table furnishes V, J and clone size, whereas the DNA furnished D and trimming. The sample consists of some 64,000 clones, 65% to 80% of them appearing once. V was cut by 1 base and J by 5 bases, with 11 bases left in between. The CDR3 runs to 14 residues. Germline V gene lookup returns CDR1 SGHTA and CDR2 FQGNSA. This sequence joins TRBV7-2 and TRBJ1-1; maybe TRBD1 (5 bases). Sequencing input: peripheral blood. The origin of this receptor is a human donor in a cohort sampled during active COVID-19. CDR3 in DNA: TGTGCCAGCAGCTTAGGACAGCCTCCGACTGAAGCTTTCTTT. Translation gives CASSLGQPPTEAFF.